These 13 T cell receptor beta chains share one sample of origin, sequenced in a study of persistence of HIV-infected CD4 T cells. Cells were stimulated with overlapping HIV-1 Gag 15-mer peptides. Sorted nonresponding memory CD4+ T cells were CD40L-negative, CD69-negative, CD45RO-high. The libraries were made with immunoSEQ version 4 in survey mode. The table came from immunoSEQ multiplex PCR; TCRdb's copy has only in-frame clones and leaves some out. The sample comprises about 36,000 clones, over 65% of which are singletons, and about 5% rests with the top ten. The antigens these receptors bind are not known. The starting material was cultured CD4+ T cells from PBMCs, obtained from a patient who received antiretroviral therapy. These receptors all come from an adult with HIV. The donor label of this sample is uncertain.

Concerning this clone: At one end, the junction sequence differs from germline, possibly due to a read error. The CDR3 region has the DNA TGTGCCAGCAGTGAGGTGCGGACCCTCTTC. It encodes CASSEVRTLF. The genes are TRBV2 and TRBJ1-2; D unresolved. Per the germline V gene, CDR1 is SNHLY and CDR2 is FYNNEI. This CDR3 comprises 10 residues.

V usage is TRBV23-1 and J usage is TRBJ1-2; D gene uncertain. TRBV23-1 has ORF status, its function being uncertain. This CDR3 has 12 residues. In DNA form, the CDR3 reads TGCTTGAGGCTGGGTTCTAACTATGGCTACACCTTC. Translated, it gives CLRLGSNYGYTF.

The chain recombines TRBV25-1 with TRBJ1-2; no definite D call. V dropped 6 bases and J dropped 2 bases, with 13 bases sitting between them. The CDR3 has 14 amino acids. Germline V gives CDR1 MGHDK, CDR2 SYGVNS. CDR3 amino acids: CASRGGLPNYGYTF. The DNA of the CDR3 is TGTGCCAGCAGGGGAGGACTGCCCAACTATGGCTACACCTTC.

The rearrangement joins TRBV7-2 to TRBJ1-3; no reliable D call. CDR3 size: 11 residues. The germline gives CDR1 SGHTA, CDR2 FQGNSA. The ends were cut back, 7 bases at V and 4 bases at J, with 5 bases in the middle. Written as DNA, the CDR3 is TGTGCCAGCACCCGCGGAAACACCATATATTTT. Protein sequence: CASTRGNTIYF.

This clone occurred once. The chain is built from TRBV14 and TRBJ2-2; a possible D gene is TRBD2 (6 bases). Per germline, CDR1 SGHDN and CDR2 FVKESK. The CDR3 length is 16 residues. Trimming stripped 2 bases from V and 3 bases from J, with 13 bases between. CDR3 coding DNA: TGTGCCAGCAGCCAATGGCGGGGCCAAGACACCGGGGAGCTGTTTTTT. Amino acid sequence: CASSQWRGQDTGELFF.

The V call is TRBV7-3, the J call TRBJ2-2; D unclear. Looked up from germline, CDR1 is SGHTA and CDR2 is FQGTGA. Trimming removed 2 bases from V and 1 base from J, with 5 bases in between. The CDR3 consists of 14 residues. CDR3 in amino acids: CASSLAMNTGELFF. The CDR3, as DNA: TGTGCCAGCAGCTTAGCCATGAACACCGGGGAGCTGTTTTTT.

This chain uses TRBV12-5 with TRBJ2-1; 9 bases match TRBD1. The CDR3 consists of 15 residues. Germline loops: CDR1 LGHNT, CDR2 FRNRAP. Trimming removed 5 bases from V and 4 bases from J; junction bases left unmatched: 6. The CDR3 reads CASGPRTGAYNEQFF. The CDR3 DNA reads as TGTGCTAGTGGTCCTCGGACAGGGGCATACAATGAGCAGTTCTTC.

This sequence joins TRBV5-1 and TRBJ2-7; TRBD1 aligns across 9 bases. Germline CDR1 SGHRS, CDR2 YFSETQ. V lost 1 base and J lost 3; bases outside the gene matches: 8. This CDR3 is 16 amino acids long. CDR3 protein: CASSLWPGQGGYEQYF. The CDR3 DNA sequence: TGCGCCAGCAGCTTGTGGCCGGGACAGGGTGGCTACGAGCAGTACTTC.

This chain links TRBV5-8 with TRBJ2-5, with D perhaps TRBD1 or TRBD2 (5 bases each). CDR3 length: 17 residues. Looked up from germline, CDR1 is SGHTS and CDR2 is YDEGEE. The germline V and J ends were trimmed by 0 bases and 4 bases, with 19 bases remaining between them. The CDR3 region is CASSLGPAPEGSETQYF. The CDR3 coding sequence is TGTGCCAGCAGCTTGGGTCCGGCCCCCGAGGGGTCAGAGACCCAGTACTTC.

This rearrangement joins TRBV9 to TRBJ2-1; D not resolved. The CDR3 loop spans 12 amino acids. Trimming took 2 bases from V and 14 from J, leaving 14 bases between them. Germline-derived CDR1 and CDR2 are SGDLS and YYNGEE. The CDR3 region is CASSVRYRVKFF. CDR3 sequence (DNA): TGTGCCAGCAGCGTGAGGTACCGGGTCAAGTTCTTC.

The rearrangement links TRBV2 to TRBJ1-5; 11 bases fit TRBD1. Germline CDR1 SNHLY, CDR2 FYNNEI. This CDR3 has 18 amino acids. The V and J ends lost 6 bases and 0 bases, in that order; junction bases with no gene match: 10. This chain's CDR3 is CASRKGTGGVFSNQPQHF. The CDR3 DNA reads as TGTGCCAGCAGGAAGGGGACAGGGGGGGTTTTTAGCAATCAGCCCCAGCATTTT.

The chain combines TRBV28 with TRBJ2-7, with D perhaps TRBD2 (5 bases). Between the trimmed V and J ends, which lost 3 bases and 3 bases, there was a span of 21 bases. The CDR3 is 17 amino acids. Looked up from germline, CDR1 is MDHEN and CDR2 is SYDVKM. DNA of the CDR3: TGTGCCAGCAGTTTTGGAGTGTCGGGAAGAGCCGTCTACGAGCAGTACTTC. It is translated as CASSFGVSGRAVYEQYF.

V gene TRBV7-3 combines with J gene TRBJ2-5, with 15 bases fitting TRBD2. This CDR3 contains 21 residues. The junction had 20 bases not matched to a gene; V was cut back by 4 bases and J by 5 bases. Germline loops: CDR1 SGHTA, CDR2 FQGTGA. In nucleotides, the CDR3 is TGTGCCAGCAGCTCAAAAGGGGCGCTATGGACTAGCGGGGGGGCCGAGGAGACCCAGTACTTC. It yields the protein CASSSKGALWTSGGAEETQYF.